This record concerns one T cell receptor beta chain sequence. Its target is not known. The sample belongs to a study of metastatic and nonmetastatic thyroid tumors. Study as a whole: Across blood and tumor or nodule tissue, repertoires from malignant and benign thyroid patients were compared with one another.

The study's findings and limits: As reported, TCR beta diversity in blood and tumor was significantly higher in malignant thyroid tumors than in benign nodules.

In the original processing: Built for papillary thyroid cancer, a distant-metastasis classifier drew on CDR3 differences across clinicopathological groups. With MiXCR, TCRdb reprocessed the PCR reads. TCRdb's processing, not the authors' own work, is the source of the V and J calls. The data hold about 25,000 clones, with approximately 22% observed a single time. All patients were untreated before thyroid surgery. CDR3 length: 12 residues. Trimming removed 8 bases from V and 3 bases from J; junction bases left unmatched: 5. CDR1 is DFQATT and CDR2 is SNEGSKA in the germline V gene (reference sequence).

The sequencing input was blood. This clonotype was sampled from a male donor with papillary thyroid cancer or a benign thyroid nodule (not recorded which). Some clones in this sample may be carry-over from other donors' samples. This rearrangement joins TRBV20-1 to TRBJ1-2; TRBD1 aligns across 8 bases. The CDR3 DNA sequence: TGCAGTTCATACAGGGGGGACTATGGCTACACCTTC. This gives the protein CSSYRGDYGYTF.